The sequence of this T cell receptor (beta chain) was determined in a study of blood T cell repertoires in COVID-19. At the level of the study: Samples taken during acute and convalescent COVID-19 were collected in the United States, Italy and Spain. T cells, B-cell-depleted T cells, or PBMCs provided the cDNA or gDNA that served as material.

Original analysis: For nucleated cells, counts were estimated from reference gene primer amplification. The table came from immunoSEQ multiplex PCR; TCRdb's copy has only in-frame clones and leaves some out. From that table come the V and J calls and clone size; the DNA was used to work out D and trimming. The table includes 200,000 to 300,000 clones, 83% detected once. Germline V CDR1 and CDR2: SGHRS, YFSETQ. Losses at the gene ends were 0 bases for V and 4 bases for J; bases not matched to a gene: 1. The length of the CDR3 is 14 residues. The sequence derives from a human donor in a cohort sampled during active COVID-19. The sequencing input was peripheral blood. The chain uses TRBV5-1 and TRBJ2-5, with TRBD1 matching 9 bases. The CDR3 region has the DNA TGCGCCAGCAGCTTGGAGACAGGGGGAGAGACCCAGTACTTC. Residues: CASSLETGGETQYF. The full variable domain, completed using reference TRBV5-1 and TRBJ2-5, is KAGVTQTPRYLIKTRGQQVTLSCSPISGHRSVSWYQQTPGQGLQFLFEYFSETQRNKGNFPGRFSGRQFSNSRSEMNVSTLELGDSALYLCASSLETGGETQYFGPGTRLLVL.